Listed here are 18 T cell receptor beta chains from one sample, sequenced in a study of T-cell memory formation after mild COVID-19. TCRdb passed the 5' RACE reads through MiXCR, listing each CDR3 protein once. The sample includes around 370,000 distinct CDR3 sequences, roughly 21% seen only once; the top ten take around 13%. The sequenced sample consisted of PBMCs or a T cell subset sorted from them (not recorded which). These receptors were taken from an adult woman who had mild COVID-19 (a few samples of this study predate the infection). Cell type and time point are not known.

This clonotype has a single count. One end of the junction does not line up with germline, which may come from a read error. This chain connects TRBV4-1 to TRBJ2-1, with D uncertain. Germline-derived CDR1 and CDR2 are MGHRA and YSYEKL. CDR3 length equals 17 residues. DNA for the CDR3: TGTGCCAGCAGCCAGATGGAAGGGTACGTCTCCTACAATGAGCAGTTCTTC. It is translated as CASSQMEGYVSYNEQFF.

The CDR3 coding sequence is TGCGCCAGCAGCTTGTATGGGGACAATGAGCAGTTCTTC. Its protein product is CASSLYGDNEQFF. The V gene is TRBV5-1, the J gene TRBJ2-1, with D hard to call. Trimming left V 1 base short and J 5 bases short, with 7 bases between. In germline, CDR1 is SGHRS, CDR2 YFSETQ. This CDR3 region has 13 residues.

The chain employs TRBV11-2 and TRBJ2-1, with a possible D match to TRBD1 (6 bases). The CDR3 sequence is 12 residues long. Trimming took off 8 bases at V and 9 bases at J, with 14 bases between the two ends. Per the germline V gene, CDR1 is SGHAT and CDR2 is FQNNGV. This chain's CDR3 is CASSFWGREQFF. The CDR3 DNA reads TGTGCCAGCTCCTTTTGGGGGCGTGAGCAGTTCTTC. Full variable domain (missing parts from reference TRBV11-2 and TRBJ2-1): EAGVAQSPRYKIIEKRQSVAFWCNPISGHATLYWYQQILGQGPKLLIQFQNNGVVDDSQLPKDRFSAERLKGVDSTLKIQPAKLEDSAVYLCASSFWGREQFFGPGTRLTVL.

This clonotype was detected a few times. This may come from a read error, since a much larger clone is one base off. The V gene is TRBV6-5, the J gene TRBJ2-4; a weak D match, TRBD2 (6 bases). V lost 6 bases and J 3 bases, leaving 18 bases between the germline ends. The CDR3 loop spans 16 amino acids. The V gene's germline CDR1 is MNHEY and CDR2 SVGAGI. This CDR3 is CASSHMARGSKNIQYF. CDR3 sequence (DNA): TGTGCCAGCAGCCATATGGCTCGGGGGAGCAAAAACATTCAGTACTTC.

This clonotype turned up a few times. The chain couples TRBV19 to TRBJ2-7; TRBD1 or TRBD2 may be the D gene (6 bases each). V was clipped by 6 bases and J by 3 bases, with 12 bases between them. The germline V gene has CDR1 LNHDA and CDR2 SQIVND (reference sequence). The CDR3 consists of 13 residues. The CDR3 DNA follows: TGTGCCAGTAGCACGGGGGCGGACTACGAGCAGTACTTC. Translating gives CASSTGADYEQYF.

This clonotype occurred a few times. V is TRBV4-1 and J is TRBJ2-6; D gene unclear. Trimming pared 3 bases from V and 2 bases from J, leaving 11 bases between. The germline gives CDR1 MGHRA, CDR2 YSYEKL. The CDR3 contains 16 residues. The CDR3 protein is CASSQTRQAGANVLTF. The CDR3 DNA is TGCGCCAGCAGCCAGACTCGGCAAGCTGGGGCCAACGTCCTGACTTTC.

The chain employs TRBV12-3 or TRBV12-4 and TRBJ2-3; 11 bases are a match to TRBD1. The V gene end was trimmed by 6 bases and the J gene end by 8 bases; junction bases not matched to a gene: 10. This CDR3 has 15 residues. The CDR3 region is CASRRGTGGSVTQYF. In DNA, the CDR3 is TGTGCCAGCAGAAGGGGGACAGGGGGTTCTGTTACGCAGTATTTT.

This chain connects TRBV7-9 to TRBJ1-1; TRBD1 might be the D (5 bases). This CDR3 is built from 12 residues. Trimming removed 7 bases from V and 4 bases from J, with 10 bases in between. Per the germline V gene, CDR1 is SEHNR and CDR2 is FQNEAQ (reference sequence). The CDR3, as DNA: TGTGCCAGCACGGGGCGCGGCACTGAAGCTTTCTTT. Protein product: CASTGRGTEAFF.

In its sample, this clonotype was seen a few times. V is TRBV7-2 and J is TRBJ2-3; TRBD2 aligns across 11 bases. Germline V CDR1 and CDR2: SGHTA, FQGNSA. The CDR3 extends over 17 amino acids. V dropped 4 bases and J dropped 4; count of bases not matched to a gene: 10. The CDR3 DNA follows: TGTGCCAGCAGCTCACAATTTAGCGGGGGGGCCGCAGATACGCAGTATTTT. It is translated as CASSSQFSGGAADTQYF.

The rearrangement joins TRBV5-5 to TRBJ1-2; tentatively, D is TRBD1 (6 bases). Between the trimmed V and J ends, which lost 0 bases and 4 bases, there was a span of 10 bases. Germline V gene data show CDR1 as SGHKS and CDR2 as YYEKEE (reference sequence). The CDR3 is 14 amino acids. Here the CDR3 reads CASSLEQGAYGYTF. CDR3 in DNA: TGTGCCAGCAGCTTGGAACAGGGAGCCTATGGCTACACCTTC.

The chain joins TRBV7-9 to TRBJ1-5; the D is unclear. V lost 3 bases and J 7 bases, leaving 10 bases between the germline ends. The CDR3 covers 13 residues. CDR1 is SEHNR and CDR2 is FQNEAQ in the germline V gene (reference sequence). The CDR3 loop is CASSFKGAQPQHF. DNA for the CDR3: TGTGCCAGCAGCTTCAAGGGAGCCCAGCCCCAGCATTTT. The entire variable domain, with the rest obtained from reference TRBV7-9 and TRBJ1-5, is as follows: DTGVSQNPRHKITKRGQNVTFRCDPISEHNRLYWYRQTLGQGPEFLTYFQNEAQLEKSRLLSDRFSAERPKGSFSTLEIQRTEQGDSAMYLCASSFKGAQPQHFGDGTRLSIL.

The chain recombines TRBV7-9 with TRBJ2-5; 7 bases match TRBD2. CDR3 length: 15 amino acids. V lost 5 bases and J lost 4; bases outside the gene matches: 10. The germline V gene encodes CDR1 SEHNR and CDR2 FQNEAQ (reference sequence). CDR3 bases: TGTGCCAGCAGCGCAGGGACTACGGAGGGAGAGACCCAGTACTTC. Protein: CASSAGTTEGETQYF. Supplemented by reference TRBV7-9 and TRBJ2-5, the full variable domain reads DTGVSQNPRHKITKRGQNVTFRCDPISEHNRLYWYRQTLGQGPEFLTYFQNEAQLEKSRLLSDRFSAERPKGSFSTLEIQRTEQGDSAMYLCASSAGTTEGETQYFGPGTRLLVL.

The chain couples TRBV7-2 to TRBJ1-5; possibly TRBD1 for D (5 bases). CDR3 size: 13 residues. Germline CDR1 reads SGHTA; CDR2 reads FQGNSA. Trimming removed 1 base at V and 8 bases at J, with 9 bases between. The CDR3: CASSLGGLEPQHF. DNA for the CDR3: TGTGCCAGCAGCTTAGGGGGCCTCGAGCCCCAGCATTTT.

The genes are TRBV30 and TRBJ2-7, with 7 bases that match TRBD1. The CDR3 contains 12 residues. CDR1 is GTSNPN, CDR2 SVGIG, per germline (reference sequence). V trimming: 4 bases; J trimming: 0 bases; junction bases outside the gene matches: 0. The CDR3 DNA reads as TGTGCCTGGAACAGGGGCTCCTACGAGCAGTACTTC. Residues: CAWNRGSYEQYF.

The V and J genes are TRBV7-9 and TRBJ2-1; TRBD2 aligns across 9 bases. The CDR3 loop spans 14 amino acids. After removal of 9 bases from V and 4 bases from J, the junction contained 7 bases not matched to a gene. From germline, CDR1 is SEHNR and CDR2 FQNEAQ (reference sequence). This CDR3 is CASKALAGYNEQFF. Here the CDR3 DNA reads TGTGCCAGTAAAGCCCTAGCGGGGTACAATGAGCAGTTCTTC.

There are a few counts of this clonotype. J is TRBJ1-2 and V is TRBV29-1, with D maybe TRBD1 (6 bases). V was trimmed by 6 bases and J by 8 bases, leaving 16 bases between them. CDR3 size: 12 residues. Germline CDR1 is SQVTM and CDR2 is ANQGSEA. CDR3 sequence reads: CSVTGTQGGYTF. As DNA, the CDR3 is TGCAGCGTCACCGGGACACAAGGAGGCTACACCTTC.

The sample holds many counts of this clonotype. The rearrangement joins TRBV2 to TRBJ1-6; possibly TRBD1 for D (5 bases). Germline CDR1 reads SNHLY; CDR2 reads FYNNEI. Trimming removed 6 bases at V and 4 bases at J, with 10 bases between. CDR3 size: 14 residues. In nucleotides, the CDR3 is TGTGCCAGCAGCGGGGACTTTTATAATTCACCCCTCCACTTT. It yields the protein CASSGDFYNSPLHF.

This clonotype appeared a few times. The V gene is TRBV5-1, the J gene TRBJ1-6; 10 nucleotides line up with TRBD1. Per the germline V gene, CDR1 is SGHRS and CDR2 is YFSETQ. V lost 2 bases, J lost 9 bases, and 2 bases stayed unmatched. The CDR3 loop spans 14 amino acids. DNA of the CDR3: TGCGCCAGCAGCTTACGGGACAGGGGTTCACCCCTCCACTTT. Translation gives CASSLRDRGSPLHF.